The 3 T cell receptor beta chains in this list originate from one sample, sequenced in a study of blood T cell repertoires in COVID-19 (dated by TCRdb to the early 2020s). Library generation was performed with the immunoSEQ multiplex PCR assay. TCRdb limited this immuneACCESS table to in-frame rearrangements with V and J called. A share of clones is missing; checked studies link under half to unresolved V genes, and the rest is unexplained. This sample comprises 200,000 or so clones, more than 85% of them detected only once. Under 2.5% of the sample is taken by the ten largest. Sequenced: peripheral blood. These receptors came from a man aged 40-49 years with active or convalescent COVID-19.

J is TRBJ2-2 and V is TRBV6-4, with 10 bases fitting TRBD2. The V segment lost 4 bases and the J segment 3 bases; nucleotides outside the gene matches: 5. CDR3 size: 16 residues. The V gene's germline CDR1 is MRHNA and CDR2 SNTAGT. Written as DNA, the CDR3 is TGTGCCAGCAGTGCTCTAGCGGGAGACGACACCGGGGAGCTGTTTTTT. It specifies CASSALAGDDTGELFF.

In its sample, this clone was seen a few times. One end of the junction varies from germline; a read error may be responsible. Written as DNA, the CDR3 is TGTGCCAGCAGCTTAGGTCCCCCTCTTGGGAGGGCCTACTATGAGCAGTTCTTC. It is translated as CASSLGPPLGRAYYEQFF. The chain combines TRBV7-2 with TRBJ2-1; 7 bases map to TRBD2. The CDR3 spans 18 residues. Per germline, CDR1 SGHTA and CDR2 FQGNSA.

The V and J genes are TRBV3-1 (or the pseudogene TRBV3-2) and TRBJ2-3; 11 bases match TRBD2. Germline trimming cut 4 bases from V and 2 bases from J; bases unmatched to any gene: 5. The CDR3 loop spans 16 amino acids. In germline, CDR1 is LGHDT, CDR2 YNNKEL (reference sequence). CDR3 in amino acids: CASSRVAGGLTDTQYF. The CDR3 bases are TGTGCCAGCAGCCGGGTAGCGGGAGGGCTCACAGATACGCAGTATTTT.